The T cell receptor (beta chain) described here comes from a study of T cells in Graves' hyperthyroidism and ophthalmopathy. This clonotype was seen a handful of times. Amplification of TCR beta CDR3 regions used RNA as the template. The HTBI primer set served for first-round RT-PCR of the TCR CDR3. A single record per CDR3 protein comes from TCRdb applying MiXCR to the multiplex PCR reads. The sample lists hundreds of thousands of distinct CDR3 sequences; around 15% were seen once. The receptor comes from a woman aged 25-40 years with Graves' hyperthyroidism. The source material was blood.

The CDR3 DNA reads as TGTGCCAGCACGGCACGGACTGGTACAATTACAGATACGCAGTATTTT. This translates into CASTARTGTITDTQYF. The rearrangement joins TRBV6-2 or TRBV6-3 to TRBJ2-3, with a tentative D call TRBD2 (5 bases). Trimming removed 7 bases from V and 3 bases from J, with 20 bases in between. In germline, CDR1 is MNHEY, CDR2 SVGEGT. The CDR3 runs 16 residues.